This T cell receptor beta chain stems from a study of graft-versus-host responses after intestinal transplantation. Background on the study: Transplants were multivisceral, liver-intestinal, or isolated intestinal. Findings and caveats of the study: Early declines in HvG clones that occurred post-transplant were associated with peak circulating GvH clone levels. Marrow from the recipient contained GvH clones, some of which had appeared first in ileum or blood. High graft-versus-host to host-versus-graft clonal ratios were found in allografts of patients who had graft-donor T cell macrochimerism.

Worth noting for this clone: Its antigen is unidentified.

TCRdb's copy holds only in-frame clones and misses some; the assay was immunoSEQ multiplex PCR. The sample consists of 23,000 or so clones, around 80% of them appearing once. Trimming cost V 2 bases and J 0 bases, with 5 bases left between them. CDR3 length: 14 residues. The germline V gene encodes CDR1 GTSNPN and CDR2 SVGIG (reference sequence). The specimen comprised unstimulated CD8+ T cells sorted from spleen or lymph node cells, sampled before transplant. This TCR was recovered from a human donor who was the organ donor for an intestinal transplant. This chain connects TRBV30 to TRBJ2-6; no definite D call. The CDR3 nucleotides read TGTGCCTGGAGTTTGGGCTCTGGGGCCAACGTCCTGACTTTC. This gives the protein CAWSLGSGANVLTF.